This T cell receptor (beta chain) was obtained from a study of T cell changes during pregnancy in multiple sclerosis. The data were produced by immunoSEQ multiplex PCR, yet TCRdb's version contains in-frame clones alone and is incomplete. The sample contains 40,000 or so clones, 92% of which appear only once. CDR1 and CDR2 from the germline V gene are MNHEY and SMNVEV (reference sequence). The V gene end was trimmed by 2 bases and the J gene end by 7 bases; junction bases not matched to a gene: 10. The CDR3 contains 15 residues. The sequence was obtained from a female donor with multiple sclerosis, enrolled in a pregnancy study. This sample comprised CD8+ T cells from peripheral blood mononuclear cells, obtained before pregnancy. The chain carries TRBV27 and TRBJ1-2; 7 bases line up with TRBD1. The CDR3 DNA sequence: TGTGCCAGCAGTTTAGGACAGGCGTTCCCCTCTGGCTACACCTTC. Its protein product is CASSLGQAFPSGYTF.